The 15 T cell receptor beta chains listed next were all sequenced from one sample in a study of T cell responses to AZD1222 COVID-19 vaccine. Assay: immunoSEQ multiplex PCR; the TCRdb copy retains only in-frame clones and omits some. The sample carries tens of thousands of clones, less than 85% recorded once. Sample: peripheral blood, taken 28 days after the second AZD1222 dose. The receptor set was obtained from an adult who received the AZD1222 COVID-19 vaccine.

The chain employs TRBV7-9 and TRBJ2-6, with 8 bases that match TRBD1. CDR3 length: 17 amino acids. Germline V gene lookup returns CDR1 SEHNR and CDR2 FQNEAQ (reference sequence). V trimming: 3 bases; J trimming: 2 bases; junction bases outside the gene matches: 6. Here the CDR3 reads CASSLDRDFTGANVLTF. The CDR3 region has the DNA TGTGCCAGCAGCTTGGACAGGGACTTTACTGGGGCCAACGTCCTGACTTTC.

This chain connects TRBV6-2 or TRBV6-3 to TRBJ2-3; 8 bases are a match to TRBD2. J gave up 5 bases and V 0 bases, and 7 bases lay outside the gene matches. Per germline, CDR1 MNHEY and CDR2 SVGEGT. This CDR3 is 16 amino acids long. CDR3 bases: TGTGCCAGCAGTTACTCGAGCCGGGAGGGCCTAGATACGCAGTATTTT. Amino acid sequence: CASSYSSREGLDTQYF.

The CDR3 region is CASSPNWGKNNEQFF. DNA for the CDR3: TGTGCCAGCAGCCCCAATTGGGGTAAAAACAATGAGCAGTTCTTC. V gene TRBV9 combines with J gene TRBJ2-1, with D hard to call. This CDR3 is built from 15 residues. The germline gives CDR1 SGDLS, CDR2 YYNGEE. V was cut by 4 bases and J by 5 bases, with 16 bases left in between. Full variable domain (rest looked up from reference TRBV9 and TRBJ2-1): DSGVTQTPKHLITATGQRVTLRCSPRSGDLSVYWYQQSLDQGLQFLIQYYNGEERAKGNILERFSAQQFPDLHSELNLSSLELGDSALYFCASSPNWGKNNEQFFGPGTRLTVL.

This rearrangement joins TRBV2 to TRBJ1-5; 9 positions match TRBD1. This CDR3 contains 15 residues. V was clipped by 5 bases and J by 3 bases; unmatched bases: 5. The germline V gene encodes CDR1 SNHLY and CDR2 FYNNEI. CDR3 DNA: TGTGCCAGCAGTAGGGACAGGGCGGCCAATCAGCCCCAGCATTTT. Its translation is CASSRDRAANQPQHF.

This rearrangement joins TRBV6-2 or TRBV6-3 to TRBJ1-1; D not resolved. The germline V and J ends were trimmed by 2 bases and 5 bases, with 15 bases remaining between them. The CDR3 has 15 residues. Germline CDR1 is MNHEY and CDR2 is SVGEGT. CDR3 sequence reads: CASSYPRGVYTEAFF. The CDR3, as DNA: TGTGCCAGCAGTTACCCACGGGGTGTTTATACTGAAGCTTTCTTT.

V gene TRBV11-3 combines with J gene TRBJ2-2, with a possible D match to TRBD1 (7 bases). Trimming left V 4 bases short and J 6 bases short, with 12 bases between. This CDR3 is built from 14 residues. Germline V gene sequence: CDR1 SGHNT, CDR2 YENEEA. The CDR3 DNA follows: TGTGCCAGCAGCTCCGCCAGGGGGGCCGGGGAGCTGTTTTTT. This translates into CASSSARGAGELFF.

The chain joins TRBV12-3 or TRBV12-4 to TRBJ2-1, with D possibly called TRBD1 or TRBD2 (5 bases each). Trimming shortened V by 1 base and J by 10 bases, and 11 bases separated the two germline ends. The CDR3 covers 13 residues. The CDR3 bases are TGTGCCAGCAGTTTAGGGGGACGGGGAGAGCAGTTCTTC. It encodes CASSLGGRGEQFF.

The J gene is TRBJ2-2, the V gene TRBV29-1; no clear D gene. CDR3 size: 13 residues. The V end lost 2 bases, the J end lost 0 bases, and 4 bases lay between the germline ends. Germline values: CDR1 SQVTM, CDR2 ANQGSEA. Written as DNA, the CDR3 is TGCAGCGTTGAAATCCCGAACACCGGGGAGCTGTTTTTT. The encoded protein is CSVEIPNTGELFF.

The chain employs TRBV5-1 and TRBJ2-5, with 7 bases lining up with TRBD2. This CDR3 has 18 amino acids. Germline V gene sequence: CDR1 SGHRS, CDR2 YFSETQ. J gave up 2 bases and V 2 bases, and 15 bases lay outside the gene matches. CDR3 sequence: CASSFSSHPAGNQETQYF. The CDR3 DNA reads TGCGCCAGCAGCTTCTCCAGCCATCCAGCGGGGAATCAAGAGACCCAGTACTTC. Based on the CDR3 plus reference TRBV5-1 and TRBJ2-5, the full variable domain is KAGVTQTPRYLIKTRGQQVTLSCSPISGHRSVSWYQQTPGQGLQFLFEYFSETQRNKGNFPGRFSGRQFSNSRSEMNVSTLELGDSALYLCASSFSSHPAGNQETQYFGPGTRLLVL.

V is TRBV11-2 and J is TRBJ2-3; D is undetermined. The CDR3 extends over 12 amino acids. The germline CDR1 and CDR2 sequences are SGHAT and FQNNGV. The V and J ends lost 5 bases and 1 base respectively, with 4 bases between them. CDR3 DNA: TGTGCCAGCAGCCTCCGCACAGATACGCAGTATTTT. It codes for CASSLRTDTQYF.

For the CDR3, the DNA is TGTGCCTGGAAGACAGATAACTCCTACAATGAGCAGTTCTTC. Protein sequence: CAWKTDNSYNEQFF. The V and J genes are TRBV30 and TRBJ2-1; tentatively, D is TRBD1 (5 bases). Deletions cut 4 bases from V and 0 bases from J, with 10 bases between. CDR3 length: 14 residues. Germline V gives CDR1 GTSNPN, CDR2 SVGIG (reference sequence).

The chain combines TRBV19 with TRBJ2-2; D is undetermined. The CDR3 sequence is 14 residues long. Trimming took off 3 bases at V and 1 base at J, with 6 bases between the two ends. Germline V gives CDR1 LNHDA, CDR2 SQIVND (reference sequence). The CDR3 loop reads CASSMVGNTGELFF. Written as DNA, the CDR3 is TGTGCCAGTAGTATGGTCGGGAACACCGGGGAGCTGTTTTTT.

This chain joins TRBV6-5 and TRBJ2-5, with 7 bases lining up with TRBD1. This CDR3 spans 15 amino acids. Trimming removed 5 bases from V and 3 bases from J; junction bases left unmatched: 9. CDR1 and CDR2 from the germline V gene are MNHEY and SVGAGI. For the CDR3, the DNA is TGTGCCAGCAGTAAGCGGACAGGTTCGGAAGAGACCCAGTACTTC. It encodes CASSKRTGSEETQYF.

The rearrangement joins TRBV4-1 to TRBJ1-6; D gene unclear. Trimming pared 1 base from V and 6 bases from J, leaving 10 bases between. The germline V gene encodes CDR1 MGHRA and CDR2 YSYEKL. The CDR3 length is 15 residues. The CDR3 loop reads CASSQVWEANSPLHF. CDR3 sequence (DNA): TGCGCCAGCAGCCAAGTTTGGGAAGCTAATTCACCCCTCCACTTT.

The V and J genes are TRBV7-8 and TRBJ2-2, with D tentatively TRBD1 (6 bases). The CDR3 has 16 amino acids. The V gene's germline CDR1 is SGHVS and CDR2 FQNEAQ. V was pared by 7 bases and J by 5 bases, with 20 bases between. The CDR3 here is CASNSAIPRGTGELFF. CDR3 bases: TGTGCCAGCAACTCAGCTATCCCTAGGGGGACCGGGGAGCTGTTTTTT.